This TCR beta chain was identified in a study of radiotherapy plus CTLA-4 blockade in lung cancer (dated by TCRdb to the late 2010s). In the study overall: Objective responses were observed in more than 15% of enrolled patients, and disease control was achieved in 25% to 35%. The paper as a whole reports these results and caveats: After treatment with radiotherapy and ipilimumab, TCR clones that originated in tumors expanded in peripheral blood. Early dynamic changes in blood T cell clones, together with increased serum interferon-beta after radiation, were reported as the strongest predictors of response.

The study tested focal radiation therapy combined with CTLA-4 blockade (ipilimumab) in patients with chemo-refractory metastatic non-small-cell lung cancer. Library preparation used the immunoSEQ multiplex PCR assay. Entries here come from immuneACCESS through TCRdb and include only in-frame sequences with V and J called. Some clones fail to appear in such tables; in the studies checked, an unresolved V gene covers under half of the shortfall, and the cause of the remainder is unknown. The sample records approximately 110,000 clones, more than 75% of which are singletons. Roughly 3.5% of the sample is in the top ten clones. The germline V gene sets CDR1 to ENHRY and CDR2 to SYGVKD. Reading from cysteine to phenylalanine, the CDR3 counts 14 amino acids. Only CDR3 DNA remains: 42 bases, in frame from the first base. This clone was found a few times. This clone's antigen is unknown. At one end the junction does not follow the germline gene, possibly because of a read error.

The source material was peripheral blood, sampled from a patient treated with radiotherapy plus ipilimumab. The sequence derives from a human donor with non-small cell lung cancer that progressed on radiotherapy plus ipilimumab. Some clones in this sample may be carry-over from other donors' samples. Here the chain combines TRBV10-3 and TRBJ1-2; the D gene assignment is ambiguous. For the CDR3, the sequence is CAISDLRRQPRLAF. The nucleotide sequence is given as TGTGCCATCAGTGATTTGAGAAGGCAACCCAGGCTCGCCTTC.